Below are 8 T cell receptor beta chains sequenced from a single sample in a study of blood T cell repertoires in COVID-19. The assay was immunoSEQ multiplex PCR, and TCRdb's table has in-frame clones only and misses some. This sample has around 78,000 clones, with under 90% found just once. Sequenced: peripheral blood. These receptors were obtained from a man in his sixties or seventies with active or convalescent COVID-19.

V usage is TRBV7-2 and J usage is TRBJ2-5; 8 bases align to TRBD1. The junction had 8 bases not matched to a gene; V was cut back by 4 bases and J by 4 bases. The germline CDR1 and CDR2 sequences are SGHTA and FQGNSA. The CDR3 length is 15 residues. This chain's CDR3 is CASSSTGTGLETQYF. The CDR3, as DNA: TGTGCCAGCAGCTCCACCGGGACAGGTCTAGAGACCCAGTACTTC.

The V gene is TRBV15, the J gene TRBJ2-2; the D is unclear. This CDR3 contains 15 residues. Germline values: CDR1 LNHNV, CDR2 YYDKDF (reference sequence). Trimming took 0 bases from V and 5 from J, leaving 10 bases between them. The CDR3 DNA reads TGTGCCACCAGCAGAGATATTACGGGTACCGGGGAGCTGTTTTTT. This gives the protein CATSRDITGTGELFF.

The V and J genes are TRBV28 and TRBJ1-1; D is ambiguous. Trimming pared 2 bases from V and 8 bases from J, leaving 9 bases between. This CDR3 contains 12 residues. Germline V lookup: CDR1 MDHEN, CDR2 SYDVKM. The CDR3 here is CASSLPGLEAFF. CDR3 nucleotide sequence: TGTGCCAGCAGTTTACCAGGACTCGAAGCTTTCTTT.

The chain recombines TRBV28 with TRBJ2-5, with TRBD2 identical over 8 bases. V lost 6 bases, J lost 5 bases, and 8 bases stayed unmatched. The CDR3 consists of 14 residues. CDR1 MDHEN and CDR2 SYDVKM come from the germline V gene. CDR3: CASSLGLVGETQYF. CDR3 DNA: TGTGCCAGCAGCCTGGGACTAGTTGGGGAGACCCAGTACTTC.

CDR3 sequence reads: CASSRSGEAFF. CDR3 bases: TGTGCCAGCAGCCGGAGCGGTGAAGCTTTCTTT. The V call is TRBV5-4, the J call TRBJ1-1, with D unclear. Germline-derived CDR1 and CDR2 are SGHNT and YYREEE (reference sequence). Trimming took off 4 bases at V and 7 bases at J, with 8 bases between the two ends. The CDR3 sequence is 11 residues long. The full variable domain, with the rest looked up from reference TRBV5-4 and TRBJ1-1, is ETGVTQSPTHLIKTRGQQVTLRCSSQSGHNTVSWYQQALGQGPQFIFQYYREEENGRGNFPPRFSGLQFPNYSSELNVNALELDDSALYLCASSRSGEAFFGQGTRLTVV.

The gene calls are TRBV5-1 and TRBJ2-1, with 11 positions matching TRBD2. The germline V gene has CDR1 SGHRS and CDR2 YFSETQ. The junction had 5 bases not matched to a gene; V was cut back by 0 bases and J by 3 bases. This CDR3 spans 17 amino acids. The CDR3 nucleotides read TGCGCCAGCAGCTTGGTTCCCGGGACTAGCGGCTACAATGAGCAGTTCTTC. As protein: CASSLVPGTSGYNEQFF. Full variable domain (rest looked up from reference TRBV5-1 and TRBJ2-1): KAGVTQTPRYLIKTRGQQVTLSCSPISGHRSVSWYQQTPGQGLQFLFEYFSETQRNKGNFPGRFSGRQFSNSRSEMNVSTLELGDSALYLCASSLVPGTSGYNEQFFGPGTRLTVL.

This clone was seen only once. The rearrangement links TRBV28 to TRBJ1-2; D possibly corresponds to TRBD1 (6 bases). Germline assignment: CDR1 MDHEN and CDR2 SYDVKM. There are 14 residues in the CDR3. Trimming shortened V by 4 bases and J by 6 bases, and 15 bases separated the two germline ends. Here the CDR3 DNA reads TGTGCCAGCAGTTCCCCCACAGGGTTCGATGGCTACACCTTC. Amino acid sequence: CASSSPTGFDGYTF.

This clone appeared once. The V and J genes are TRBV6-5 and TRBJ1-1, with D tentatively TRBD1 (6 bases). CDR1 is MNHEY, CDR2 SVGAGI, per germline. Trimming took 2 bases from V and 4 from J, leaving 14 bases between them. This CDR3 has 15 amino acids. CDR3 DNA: TGTGCCAGCAGTTACATTGATCCAGGGGCCACTGAAGCTTTCTTT. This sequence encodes CASSYIDPGATEAFF.